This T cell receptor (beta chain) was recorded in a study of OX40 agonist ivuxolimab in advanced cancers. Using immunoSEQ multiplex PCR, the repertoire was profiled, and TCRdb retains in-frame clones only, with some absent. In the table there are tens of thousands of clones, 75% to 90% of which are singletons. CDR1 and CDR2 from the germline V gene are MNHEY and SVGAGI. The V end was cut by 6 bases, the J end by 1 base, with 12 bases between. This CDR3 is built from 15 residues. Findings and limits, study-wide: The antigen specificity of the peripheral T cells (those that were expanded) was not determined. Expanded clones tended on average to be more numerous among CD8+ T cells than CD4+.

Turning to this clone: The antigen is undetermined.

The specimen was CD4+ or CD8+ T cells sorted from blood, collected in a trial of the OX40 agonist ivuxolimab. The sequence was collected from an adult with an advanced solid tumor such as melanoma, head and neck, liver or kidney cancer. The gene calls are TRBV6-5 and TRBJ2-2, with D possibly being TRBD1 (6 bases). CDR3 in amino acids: CASRRRGRNTGELFF. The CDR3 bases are TGTGCCAGCAGAAGAAGGGGGAGGAACACCGGGGAGCTGTTTTTT.